This T cell receptor beta chain was sequenced for a study of beta chain features in type 1 diabetes. Investigators reverse transcribed all isolated RNA, so they sequenced expressed TCRB transcripts. The table came from immunoSEQ multiplex PCR; TCRdb's copy has only in-frame clones and leaves some out. The table shows about half a million clones, with approximately 10% occurring only once. CDR1 and CDR2 (germline): SNHLY, FYNNEI. This CDR3 has 13 residues. V was cut by 4 bases and J by 6 bases, with 12 bases left in between. There was one heparinised blood draw per donor, averaging approximately 120 mL.

V gene TRBV2 combines with J gene TRBJ1-2; unclear D gene. The sample comprised naive CD4+ T cells from blood. This receptor was identified in a woman between 18 and 30 years old in good health. CDR3 DNA: TGTGCCAGCAGTGTGGCCAGGACGGATGGCTACACCTTC. Its translation: CASSVARTDGYTF.